This TCR beta chain was identified during a study of blood T cell repertoires in COVID-19 (dated by TCRdb to 2020 to 2021). With regard to the full study: Samples from collaborators originated in the United States, Italy and Spain and spanned both the acute and convalescent phases of COVID-19. A de-identified subject ID, COVID-19 status, age in years and sex were almost always included in the sample metadata. The material from the prospective study consisted of cDNA or gDNA derived from T cells, B-cell-depleted T cells, or PBMCs. Samples were obtained from the ongoing ImmuneRACE study (first 160 participants) and from about 1,300 subjects provided by 6 global collaborators. The repertoires were released in a freely available public database intended as a resource for research on the immune response to SARS-CoV-2. Where available, HLA class I and class II types were taken from metadata supplied by the sample provider and were not determined by assay-based typing. Deeply sampled blood TCRbeta repertoires from subjects exposed to, actively infected with, or recovered from COVID-19 were included in the dataset.

TCRbeta CDR3 regions were amplified from genomic DNA by means of the immunoSEQ Assay, a bias-controlled multiplex PCR. In the original analysis: Nucleated cell counts per sample were estimated from amplification of reference gene primers within the assay. To quantify the absolute abundance of each unique TCRbeta CDR3 rearrangement, sequence reads were collapsed and filtered. For each sample, productive Simpson clonality was calculated as the square root of Simpson's diversity index across productive rearrangements. In TCRdb, the immuneACCESS table is reduced to in-frame sequences with V and J assigned. These tables do not hold every clone; where another copy was compared, an unresolved V gene accounts for under half, and the others remain unexplained. The D gene and trimming were derived from the DNA, and the V and J assignments and clone size from that table. For this sample the table gives about 210,000 clones, of which roughly 80% were detected only once. The ten largest make up about 7.2% of the sample.

Each collaborating institution followed its own protocols to collect whole blood in K2EDTA tubes. For TCRbeta analysis, collaborators shipped samples as frozen whole blood, isolated PBMCs, or DNA extracted from either of those sample types. Per the germline V gene, SGHTA is the CDR1 and FQGTGA is the CDR2. The CDR3 runs 13 amino acids, cysteine and phenylalanine included. Only the CDR3 part of the read is kept: 39 bases, read in frame from the first base. This clone was picked up one time. This receptor's antigen is unknown. The germline gene is not matched at one end of the junction; a read error may be the cause. Here is what the overall study found, with its caveats: How much clinical and demographic metadata was included differed by source and by participant, and the metadata was provided uncurated.

The source of this sequence is a woman aged 70-85 years with acute or convalescent COVID-19. Sequenced: peripheral blood. The chain links TRBV7-3 with TRBJ2-3; no D gene can be assigned with confidence. The CDR3 here reads CASSLTVSDTQYF. The DNA is TGTGCCAGCAGCCTAACCGTGTCAGATACGCAGTATTTT.